What follows are 6 T cell receptor beta chains derived from one specimen sequenced in a study of OX40 agonist ivuxolimab in advanced cancers. The data were produced by immunoSEQ multiplex PCR, yet TCRdb's version contains in-frame clones alone and is incomplete. The data hold some 100,000 clones, with less than 95% observed a single time. Sequences were derived from CD4+ or CD8+ T cells sorted from blood, sampled in a trial of the OX40 agonist ivuxolimab. The receptors shown here come from an adult with an advanced solid tumor such as melanoma, head and neck, liver or kidney cancer.

V is TRBV28 and J is TRBJ1-1; no clear D gene. The germline V and J ends were trimmed by 8 bases and 1 base, with 8 bases remaining between them. CDR3 length: 12 amino acids. CDR1 and CDR2 from the germline V gene are MDHEN and SYDVKM. The CDR3 nucleotides are TGTGCCAGCTGGGTAACGAACACTGAAGCTTTCTTT. Residues: CASWVTNTEAFF. Looking up the rest from reference TRBV28 and TRBJ1-1 gives the full variable domain: DVKVTQSSRYLVKRTGEKVFLECVQDMDHENMFWYRQDPGLGLRLIYFSYDVKMKEKGDIPEGYSVSREKKERFSLILESASTNQTSMYLCASWVTNTEAFFGQGTRLTVV.

The J gene is TRBJ1-5, the V gene TRBV18; D not certain. Germline lookup yields CDR1 KGHSH and CDR2 LQKENI. V lost 6 bases and J 3 bases, leaving 12 bases between the germline ends. This CDR3 spans 14 amino acids. This CDR3 reads CASSSGIHNQPQHF. The CDR3 bases are TGTGCCAGCTCCTCGGGGATTCACAATCAGCCCCAGCATTTT.

CDR3 sequence reads: CASSLTGQFNQPQHF. CDR3 nucleotides: TGTGCCAGCTCACTGACGGGACAGTTCAATCAGCCCCAGCATTTT. The chain joins TRBV18 to TRBJ1-5; TRBD1 aligns across 7 bases. With V trimmed by 4 bases and J by 3 bases, 6 bases remained unmatched. The CDR3 runs to 15 residues. The germline gives CDR1 KGHSH, CDR2 LQKENI. Combining the CDR3 with reference TRBV18 and TRBJ1-5 gives the whole variable domain NAGVMQNPRHLVRRRGQEARLRCSPMKGHSHVYWYRQLPEEGLKFMVYLQKENIIDESGMPKERFSAEFPKEGPSILRIQQVVRGDSAAYFCASSLTGQFNQPQHFGDGTRLSIL.

CDR3 sequence (DNA): TGTGCCAGCTCACCCTTGGGGGGGACCGGCTACACCTTC. Its translation is CASSPLGGTGYTF. The chain carries TRBV18 and TRBJ1-2; weak D call: TRBD1 (5 bases). V dropped 3 bases and J dropped 8 bases, with 13 bases sitting between them. CDR1 is KGHSH and CDR2 is LQKENI in the germline V gene. This CDR3 has 13 amino acids.

The chain uses TRBV9 and TRBJ2-1; 9 nucleotides agree with TRBD2. This CDR3 has 15 amino acids. CDR1 is SGDLS and CDR2 is YYNGEE in the germline V gene. The ends lost 4 bases at V and 1 base at J; junction bases unmatched: 3. CDR3 DNA: TGTGCCAGCAGCTTACTAGCGGGTTCCTACAATGAGCAGTTCTTC. Residues: CASSLLAGSYNEQFF.

The DNA of the CDR3 is TGTGCCAGCAGTTTCTCGGACAGGGTTGTAGATACGCAGTATTTT. As protein: CASSFSDRVVDTQYF. The J gene is TRBJ2-3, the V gene TRBV28; 8 bases fit TRBD1. The CDR3 consists of 15 residues. Germline V lookup: CDR1 MDHEN, CDR2 SYDVKM. The V gene end was trimmed by 3 bases and the J gene end by 5 bases; junction bases not matched to a gene: 7.